Given below is one T cell receptor beta chain in context. Between the trimmed V and J ends, which lost 5 bases and 3 bases, there was a span of 17 bases. CDR3 length equals 16 residues. Germline V gene data show CDR1 as SGHVS and CDR2 as FQNEAQ. The data were obtained in a study of blood T cell repertoires in COVID-19. Here immunoSEQ multiplex PCR was the method, and the copy in TCRdb shows in-frame clones only, minus some. The data contain 15,000 to 20,000 clones, 88% of them seen just once; the ten biggest clones take up less than 3.5%. The specimen was peripheral blood. This clonotype originated in a human donor in a cohort sampled during active COVID-19. This chain uses TRBV7-8 with TRBJ2-1; possibly TRBD1 for D (6 bases). The CDR3 sequence: CASSPDSRNFYNEQFF. The CDR3 DNA follows: TGTGCCAGCAGCCCGGACAGTAGGAATTTCTACAATGAGCAGTTCTTC.